Listed here are 15 T cell receptor beta chains from one sample, sequenced in a study of Ad26.COV2.S vaccination and SARS-CoV-2 variants. Treatment denoted: roughly 19 received Ad26.COV2.S at low or high dose, single or two shots; several received placebo; per-sample allocation not given. The investigators took samples on day 63 after the first vaccine or placebo injection. Repertoires were generated with immunoSEQ multiplex PCR, while TCRdb's copy carries only in-frame clones and drops some. The table records about 450,000 clones, 89% of them present only once. The sample in question was peripheral blood, obtained in a trial of Ad26.COV2.S vaccine versus placebo. These receptors were obtained from a person between 18 and 60 years old who received the Ad26.COV2.S COVID-19 vaccine or a placebo.

Details on this clone: The identical CDR3 is also encoded by other nucleotide sequences in the sample. The genes are TRBV5-1 and TRBJ1-2, with a possible D match to TRBD1 (5 bases). CDR1 and CDR2 (germline): SGHRS, YFSETQ. The CDR3 consists of 12 residues. V shed 2 bases and J shed 8 bases, with 10 bases lying between them. CDR3 region: CASSFTGEGYTF. DNA of the CDR3: TGCGCCAGCAGCTTCACAGGAGAGGGCTACACCTTC.

The rearrangement uses TRBV19 and TRBJ2-3; D is ambiguous. In germline, CDR1 is LNHDA, CDR2 SQIVND (reference sequence). V lost 6 bases and J lost 0, with 16 bases in between. The CDR3 sequence is 16 residues long. The CDR3 spells CASSNRGVTSTDTQYF. For the CDR3, the DNA is TGTGCCAGTAGCAACCGAGGAGTAACTAGCACAGATACGCAGTATTTT.

As DNA, the CDR3 is TGTGCCAGCAGTAAGACTAGCGCAGATACGCAGTATTTT. It encodes CASSKTSADTQYF. The gene calls are TRBV6-4 and TRBJ2-3, with TRBD2 identical over 8 bases. Germline values: CDR1 MRHNA, CDR2 SNTAGT. Trimming took 5 bases from V and 4 from J; bases not matched to a gene: 2. The length of the CDR3 is 13 residues.

The rearrangement joins TRBV12-3 or TRBV12-4 to TRBJ1-1; 7 bases agree with TRBD1. J lost 1 base, V lost 7 bases, and 3 bases had no gene match. The CDR3 is 13 amino acids. The CDR3 region is CASTGTENTEAFF. DNA for the CDR3: TGTGCCAGCACCGGGACAGAGAACACTGAAGCTTTCTTT.

The V gene is TRBV28, the J gene TRBJ2-3; D is possibly TRBD2 (5 bases). V was trimmed by 7 bases and J by 0 bases, leaving 11 bases between them. Germline V CDR1 and CDR2: MDHEN, SYDVKM. The CDR3 loop spans 14 amino acids. Written as DNA, the CDR3 is TGTGCCAGCAAAGCGGCGTATAGCACAGATACGCAGTATTTT. It specifies CASKAAYSTDTQYF.

This chain links TRBV7-2 with TRBJ2-2; 8 nucleotides match TRBD2. J lost 5 bases, V lost 3 bases, and 5 bases had no gene match. This CDR3 spans 15 amino acids. Per germline, CDR1 SGHTA and CDR2 FQGNSA. In nucleotides, the CDR3 is TGTGCCAGCAGCTTTGCTACTAGCGGTACCGGGGAGCTGTTTTTT. Amino acids: CASSFATSGTGELFF. The entire variable domain, with the rest obtained from reference TRBV7-2 and TRBJ2-2, is as follows: GAGVSQSPSNKVTEKGKDVELRCDPISGHTALYWYRQSLGQGLEFLIYFQGNSAPDKSGLPSDRFSAERTGGSVSTLTIQRTQQEDSAVYLCASSFATSGTGELFFGEGSRLTVL.

This chain links TRBV5-1 with TRBJ1-1; possible D gene TRBD1, 6 bases. The CDR3 has 15 residues. CDR1 and CDR2 from the germline V gene are SGHRS and YFSETQ. Trimming removed 6 bases from V and 4 bases from J, with 19 bases in between. DNA for the CDR3: TGCGCCAGCACCCCTGAGACAGGAAAAGCCACTGAAGCTTTCTTT. Its protein is CASTPETGKATEAFF.

The gene calls are TRBV7-2 and TRBJ2-7, with a tentative D call TRBD2 (7 bases). This CDR3 region has 13 residues. The V gene's germline CDR1 is SGHTA and CDR2 FQGNSA. V shed 3 bases and J shed 5 bases, with 11 bases lying between them. The DNA of the CDR3 is TGTGCCAGCAGCTTGGGGGGGCGTGACGAGCAGTACGTC. It encodes CASSLGGRDEQYV.

A single count supports this clone. This rearrangement joins TRBV12-3 or TRBV12-4 to TRBJ1-2; tentatively, D is TRBD1 (5 bases). There are 12 residues in the CDR3. Trimming took off 3 bases at V and 6 bases at J, with 8 bases between the two ends. The chain's CDR3 is CASSFQGHGYTF. CDR3 nucleotides: TGTGCCAGCAGTTTCCAGGGACATGGCTACACCTTC.

The chain has TRBV7-8 and TRBJ1-1; the D gene is possibly TRBD1 (6 bases). In germline, CDR1 is SGHVS, CDR2 FQNEAQ. There are 18 residues in the CDR3. The V end lost 9 bases, the J end lost 4 bases, and 30 bases lay between the germline ends. CDR3 sequence (DNA): TGTGCCAGTAGTCGTTTAGGGGGAACTCCAAAAAGGGGCACTGAAGCTTTCTTT. This translates into CASSRLGGTPKRGTEAFF.

The chain uses TRBV7-8 and TRBJ1-2; the match to TRBD1 covers 8 bases. Germline values: CDR1 SGHVS, CDR2 FQNEAQ. This CDR3 has 14 amino acids. Losses at the gene ends were 3 bases for V and 1 base for J; bases not matched to a gene: 1. This CDR3 is CASSFDRGNYGYTF. The CDR3 nucleotides read TGTGCCAGCAGCTTCGACAGGGGTAACTATGGCTACACCTTC. Filled out from reference TRBV7-8 and TRBJ1-2, the complete variable domain reads GAGVSQSPRYKVAKRGQDVALRCDPISGHVSLFWYQQALGQGPEFLTYFQNEAQLDKSGLPSDRFFAERPEGSVSTLKIQRTQQEDSAVYLCASSFDRGNYGYTFGSGTRLTVV.

The V gene is TRBV7-2, the J gene TRBJ2-1; weak D call: TRBD1 (6 bases). The CDR3 totals 14 residues. Per germline, CDR1 SGHTA and CDR2 FQGNSA. Trimming removed 3 bases at V and 3 bases at J, with 9 bases between. As DNA, the CDR3 is TGTGCCAGCAGCTTGGGGGCAGTCTACAATGAGCAGTTCTTC. Protein product: CASSLGAVYNEQFF. Full variable domain (outside the CDR3, taken from reference TRBV7-2 and TRBJ2-1): GAGVSQSPSNKVTEKGKDVELRCDPISGHTALYWYRQSLGQGLEFLIYFQGNSAPDKSGLPSDRFSAERTGGSVSTLTIQRTQQEDSAVYLCASSLGAVYNEQFFGPGTRLTVL.

The chain links TRBV4-3 to TRBJ2-4, with a weak D call TRBD1 (6 bases). CDR1 and CDR2 (germline): LGHNA, YSLEER. The CDR3 runs to 15 residues. Deletions cut 3 bases from V and 3 bases from J, with 12 bases between. The CDR3 region has the DNA TGCGCCAGCAGCCAGGCTGGACAGAGCAAAAACATTCAGTACTTC. It codes for CASSQAGQSKNIQYF.

The chain joins TRBV10-2 to TRBJ1-4, with D perhaps matching TRBD1 (5 bases). The CDR3 totals 16 residues. Germline loops: CDR1 WSHSY, CDR2 SAAADI. V was clipped by 2 bases and J by 4 bases, with 14 bases between them. This chain's CDR3 is CASSEMRWGDNEKLFF. In DNA form, the CDR3 reads TGCGCCAGCAGTGAGATGCGTTGGGGGGATAATGAAAAACTGTTTTTT.

The chain recombines TRBV3-1 (or the pseudogene TRBV3-2) with TRBJ2-3; TRBD2 is a possible D gene (6 bases). The CDR3 has 15 amino acids. The germline V and J ends were trimmed by 7 bases and 3 bases, with 17 bases remaining between them. Germline assignment: CDR1 LGHDT and CDR2 YNNKEL (reference sequence). The CDR3, as DNA: TGTGCCAGCAAGCCAGGTATTGGAGGGACAGATACGCAGTATTTT. Its protein is CASKPGIGGTDTQYF.